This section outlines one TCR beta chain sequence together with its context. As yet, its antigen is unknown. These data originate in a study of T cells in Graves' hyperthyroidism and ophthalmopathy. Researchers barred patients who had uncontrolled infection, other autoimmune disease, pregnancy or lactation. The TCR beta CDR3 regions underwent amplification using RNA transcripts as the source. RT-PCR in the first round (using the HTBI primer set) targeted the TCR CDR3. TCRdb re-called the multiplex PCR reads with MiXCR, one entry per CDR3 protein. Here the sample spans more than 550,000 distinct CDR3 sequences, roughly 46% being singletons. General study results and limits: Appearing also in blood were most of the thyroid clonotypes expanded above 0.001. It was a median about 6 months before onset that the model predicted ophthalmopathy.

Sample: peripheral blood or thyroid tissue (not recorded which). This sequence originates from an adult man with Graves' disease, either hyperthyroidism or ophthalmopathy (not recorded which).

CDR3 loop: CASSLGPARTGGYGYTF. The CDR3 region has the DNA TGTGCCAGCAGCTTAGGTCCCGCGAGGACAGGGGGGTATGGCTACACCTTC. The chain employs TRBV7-9 and TRBJ1-2; the match to TRBD1 covers 10 bases. The CDR3 length is 17 residues. The ends lost 1 base at V and 5 bases at J; junction bases unmatched: 10. Germline CDR1 reads SEHNR; CDR2 reads FQNEAQ (reference sequence).